The next 26 T cell receptor beta chains were all read from a single sample in a study of immune cell composition in non-small cell lung cancer. Normal lung was taken at the farthest possible site, at least 3 cm from tumour. Assay used: immunoSEQ multiplex PCR; TCRdb lists only in-frame clones, some missing. The sample consists of fewer than 3,500 clones, 70% to 80% of them appearing once. The sequenced sample was non-adjacent lung tissue. These receptors were collected from a human donor with non-small cell lung cancer.

The chain has TRBV7-2 and TRBJ2-7; a possible D gene is TRBD1 (7 bases). Trimming took off 3 bases at V and 0 bases at J, with 15 bases between the two ends. The CDR3 sequence is 16 residues long. Germline loops: CDR1 SGHTA, CDR2 FQGNSA. The CDR3 spells CASSFGGGYSSYEQYF. The CDR3 bases are TGTGCCAGCAGCTTTGGAGGGGGCTACAGCTCCTACGAGCAGTACTTC. The entire variable domain, with the rest obtained from reference TRBV7-2 and TRBJ2-7, is as follows: GAGVSQSPSNKVTEKGKDVELRCDPISGHTALYWYRQSLGQGLEFLIYFQGNSAPDKSGLPSDRFSAERTGGSVSTLTIQRTQQEDSAVYLCASSFGGGYSSYEQYFGPGTRLTVT.

The V gene is TRBV7-3, the J gene TRBJ2-7, with D possibly TRBD2 on 6 matching bases. V lost 0 bases and J 4 bases, leaving 10 bases between the germline ends. In germline, CDR1 is SGHTA, CDR2 FQGTGA. This CDR3 has 14 residues. Here the CDR3 reads CASSLTGRSYEQYF. The CDR3 coding sequence is TGTGCCAGCAGCTTAACCGGGAGATCGTACGAGCAGTACTTC. The full variable domain, completed using reference TRBV7-3 and TRBJ2-7, is GAGVSQTPSNKVTEKGKYVELRCDPISGHTALYWYRQSLGQGPEFLIYFQGTGAADDSGLPNDRFFAVRPEGSVSTLKIQRTERGDSAVYLCASSLTGRSYEQYFGPGTRLTVT.

This chain connects TRBV7-2 to TRBJ2-5, with D perhaps TRBD2 (6 bases). The assigned J gene may be wrong: the sequence end matches TRBJ2-7 better. CDR1 is SGHTA and CDR2 is FQGNSA in the germline V gene. The CDR3 covers 16 residues. The CDR3 sequence: CASSLGSGDGGVEQYF. The CDR3 bases are TGTGCCAGCAGCTTAGGGTCCGGGGATGGAGGGGTCGAGCAGTACTTC.

V gene TRBV28 combines with J gene TRBJ2-7; 8 bases agree with TRBD2. V lost 6 bases and J lost 2; bases outside the gene matches: 3. Germline values: CDR1 MDHEN, CDR2 SYDVKM. The length of the CDR3 is 13 residues. This chain's CDR3 is CASRIAGPYEQYF. The DNA for the CDR3 is TGTGCCAGCAGAATAGCGGGACCCTACGAGCAGTACTTC. The variable domain in full, completed from reference TRBV28 and TRBJ2-7, reads DVKVTQSSRYLVKRTGEKVFLECVQDMDHENMFWYRQDPGLGLRLIYFSYDVKMKEKGDIPEGYSVSREKKERFSLILESASTNQTSMYLCASRIAGPYEQYFGPGTRLTVT.

This chain links TRBV5-5 with TRBJ2-2; TRBD1 matches 10 bases. Germline lookup yields CDR1 SGHKS and CDR2 YYEKEE (reference sequence). V trimming: 4 bases; J trimming: 2 bases; junction bases outside the gene matches: 2. The CDR3 runs 15 residues. CDR3 bases: TGTGCCAGCAGCCGACAGGGGGCCAACACCGGGGAGCTGTTTTTT. This encodes CASSRQGANTGELFF.

V gene TRBV12-2 combines with J gene TRBJ2-7; the table's D gene call, TRBD2, was not cross checked with the DNA. TRBV12-2 is annotated as a pseudogene. The CDR3 has 16 residues. CDR3 in DNA: TGTGCAAGTCGCTTTGTTAAGCGGGGGGGATCCTACGAGCAGTACTTC. It translates to CASRFVKRGGSYEQYF.

The rearrangement uses TRBV5-4 and TRBJ1-3; no clear D gene. The length of the CDR3 is 14 residues. Germline assignment: CDR1 SGHNT and CDR2 YYREEE (reference sequence). V lost 2 bases, J lost 0 bases, and 6 bases lay in between. The CDR3 here is CASSLPGSGNTIYF. The CDR3 coding sequence is TGTGCCAGCAGCTTACCGGGCTCTGGAAACACCATATATTTT.

The rearrangement joins TRBV5-1 to TRBJ1-1, with 7 bases fitting TRBD1. CDR3 length: 15 amino acids. V lost 4 bases, J lost 1 base, and 7 bases stayed unmatched. Germline values: CDR1 SGHRS, CDR2 YFSETQ. The CDR3 region is CASSTGQERNTEAFF. CDR3 nucleotide sequence: TGCGCCAGCAGCACTGGACAGGAGAGGAACACTGAAGCTTTCTTT.

J is TRBJ1-4 and V is TRBV18; 7 bases fit TRBD1. CDR1 is KGHSH, CDR2 LQKENI, per germline. The junction had 16 bases not matched to a gene; V was cut back by 3 bases and J by 0 bases. The CDR3 totals 20 residues. The CDR3 nucleotides read TGTGCCAGCTCACCCCTAGGCCCGACAGGGCAAGGAGCAACTAATGAAAAACTGTTTTTT. Translating gives CASSPLGPTGQGATNEKLFF.

The chain recombines TRBV6-6 with TRBJ1-2, with D perhaps matching TRBD1 (6 bases). The V end lost 6 bases, the J end lost 6 bases, and 17 bases lay between the germline ends. The length of the CDR3 is 14 residues. Germline values: CDR1 MNHNY, CDR2 SVGAGI (reference sequence). CDR3 in DNA: TGTGCCAGCAGCCCCCCGGGGGGGGCGAATGGCTACACCTTC. It translates to CASSPPGGANGYTF.

The gene calls are TRBV5-5 and TRBJ2-5; 8 nucleotides match TRBD1. CDR3 length equals 14 residues. Germline V CDR1 and CDR2: SGHKS, YYEKEE (reference sequence). J gave up 5 bases and V 4 bases, and 7 bases lay outside the gene matches. The CDR3 reads CASSPVDRGETQYF. CDR3 DNA sequence: TGTGCCAGCAGCCCTGTTGACAGGGGCGAGACCCAGTACTTC. The whole variable domain, filled in from reference TRBV5-5 and TRBJ2-5, reads DAGVTQSPTHLIKTRGQQVTLRCSPISGHKSVSWYQQVLGQGPQFIFQYYEKEERGRGNFPDRFSARQFPNYSSELNVNALLLGDSALYLCASSPVDRGETQYFGPGTRLLVL.

V usage is TRBV11-2 and J usage is TRBJ2-7, with 10 nucleotides matching TRBD1. J lost 6 bases, V lost 5 bases, and 7 bases had no gene match. The CDR3 has 14 residues. Germline V CDR1 and CDR2: SGHAT, FQNNGV. In DNA form, the CDR3 reads TGTGCCAGCAGCCCCCGACAGGGGGCGTTCGAGCAGTACTTC. As protein: CASSPRQGAFEQYF.

This sequence joins TRBV30 and TRBJ1-2, with TRBD1 identical over 9 bases. CDR3 size: 14 residues. V shed 7 bases, J shed 6 bases, and the junction held 12 bases outside the gene matches. The germline CDR1 and CDR2 sequences are GTSNPN and SVGIG (reference sequence). CDR3 DNA sequence: TGTGCCTCTAATCCCACGACAGGGGGGAATGGCTACACCTTC. Residues: CASNPTTGGNGYTF.

This chain uses TRBV2 with TRBJ2-7, with 8 bases lining up with TRBD2. The ends lost 6 bases at V and 3 bases at J; junction bases unmatched: 7. CDR3 length equals 14 residues. Germline CDR1 is SNHLY and CDR2 is FYNNEI. DNA for the CDR3: TGTGCCAGCAGGACACTAGCGGCCATCTACGAGCAGTACTTC. Translating it yields CASRTLAAIYEQYF.

This chain connects TRBV7-2 to TRBJ2-3; 8 bases are shared with TRBD1. Germline values: CDR1 SGHTA, CDR2 FQGNSA. V was pared by 5 bases and J by 6 bases, with 7 bases of the junction left unmatched. The CDR3 runs to 14 residues. CDR3 DNA sequence: TGTGCCAGCAGCCAAACAGGGGGGAAGGATACGCAGTATTTT. Translation: CASSQTGGKDTQYF.

CDR3 nucleotides: TGTGCCAGCAGCCTGATCCGGGACAGGGATACTACCGGAAACACCATATATTTT. Translated, it gives CASSLIRDRDTTGNTIYF. V usage is TRBV7-2 and J usage is TRBJ1-3; 9 bases map to TRBD1. This CDR3 is built from 18 residues. V lost 5 bases to trimming and J lost 4 bases; unmatched junction nucleotides: 15. Germline loops: CDR1 SGHTA, CDR2 FQGNSA.

The rearrangement uses TRBV6-5 and TRBJ2-7; 9 bases agree with TRBD1. Germline V lookup: CDR1 MNHEY, CDR2 SVGAGI. The trim removed 7 bases at V and 3 bases at J, leaving 7 bases unmatched. The CDR3 length is 14 residues. The CDR3 DNA is TGTGCCAGCAAAGCGACAGGGGGTAACTACGAGCAGTACTTC. The encoded protein is CASKATGGNYEQYF.

This rearrangement joins TRBV28 to TRBJ2-3, with 8 bases that match TRBD1. From germline, CDR1 is MDHEN and CDR2 SYDVKM. The CDR3 totals 16 residues. V shed 4 bases, J shed 4 bases, and the junction held 10 bases outside the gene matches. Written as DNA, the CDR3 is TGTGCCAGCAGTTCTCCCCTCGGACAGGGTGCAGATACGCAGTATTTT. Amino acid sequence: CASSSPLGQGADTQYF.

The chain employs TRBV29-1 and TRBJ1-2, with D perhaps matching TRBD1 (5 bases). CDR3 length equals 13 residues. The V gene's germline CDR1 is SQVTM and CDR2 ANQGSEA. Trimming removed 4 bases from V and 4 bases from J, with 13 bases in between. CDR3 amino acids: CSVGQSGIYGYTF. The CDR3 coding sequence is TGCAGCGTTGGACAGTCTGGTATCTATGGCTACACCTTC.

V gene TRBV5-1 combines with J gene TRBJ2-7; D might be TRBD2 (6 bases). The CDR3 has 14 amino acids. Trimming shortened V by 0 bases and J by 3 bases, and 10 bases separated the two germline ends. Looked up from germline, CDR1 is SGHRS and CDR2 is YFSETQ. CDR3 region: CASSLGGEIYEQYF. DNA for the CDR3: TGCGCCAGCAGCTTGGGGGGGGAGATCTACGAGCAGTACTTC.

The chain couples TRBV7-4 to TRBJ1-5; D call uncertain. V dropped 1 base and J dropped 0 bases, with 7 bases sitting between them. Germline loops: CDR1 SGHVT, CDR2 SQSDAQ. The length of the CDR3 is 15 residues. Here the CDR3 DNA reads TGTGCCAGCAGCTTAGGCGGTTATAGCAATCAGCCCCAGCATTTT. This encodes CASSLGGYSNQPQHF.

J is TRBJ2-2 and V is TRBV7-2; 12 bases fit TRBD2. V dropped 1 base and J dropped 0; count of bases not matched to a gene: 6. This CDR3 has 19 amino acids. Germline assignment: CDR1 SGHTA and CDR2 FQGNSA. The CDR3: CASSLDVSSGGANTGELFF. As DNA, the CDR3 is TGTGCCAGCAGCTTAGATGTGTCTAGCGGGGGGGCGAACACCGGGGAGCTGTTTTTT.

By share, this clone ranks as medium-sized. The V and J genes are TRBV28 and TRBJ2-7; TRBD1 agrees at 10 bases. The V gene's germline CDR1 is MDHEN and CDR2 SYDVKM. The V and J ends lost 4 bases and 5 bases, in that order; junction bases with no gene match: 11. This CDR3 is built from 16 residues. The CDR3 spells CASSSGTGEVVDEQYF. CDR3 sequence (DNA): TGTGCCAGCAGTTCCGGGACAGGGGAGGTGGTCGACGAGCAGTACTTC.

This clone appeared a few times. V and J are TRBV7-9 and TRBJ2-5; 8 positions match TRBD2. The V gene end was trimmed by 4 bases and the J gene end by 4 bases; junction bases not matched to a gene: 11. This CDR3 region has 16 residues. Germline loops: CDR1 SEHNR, CDR2 FQNEAQ (reference sequence). CDR3 residues: CASSSRPGLDVETQYF. CDR3 DNA: TGTGCCAGCAGCTCAAGACCGGGACTAGACGTAGAGACCCAGTACTTC.

The rearrangement links TRBV7-2 to TRBJ2-5, with a weak D call TRBD1 (6 bases). With 3 bases removed from V and 4 bases from J, the gap between germline ends came to 9 bases. Germline loops: CDR1 SGHTA, CDR2 FQGNSA. CDR3 length: 13 amino acids. CDR3 DNA sequence: TGTGCCAGCAGCTTTCAGGGGTCAGAGACCCAGTACTTC. Translating gives CASSFQGSETQYF.

This clone was counted a single time. This sequence joins TRBV5-6 and TRBJ1-2; 8 nucleotides match TRBD1. CDR1 SGHDT and CDR2 YYEEEE come from the germline V gene. The V gene end was trimmed by 0 bases and the J gene end by 11 bases; junction bases not matched to a gene: 6. CDR3 length: 13 amino acids. Here the CDR3 DNA reads TGTGCCAGCAGCTTGGGGGCCCAGGGGGCGTACACCTTC. This encodes CASSLGAQGAYTF.